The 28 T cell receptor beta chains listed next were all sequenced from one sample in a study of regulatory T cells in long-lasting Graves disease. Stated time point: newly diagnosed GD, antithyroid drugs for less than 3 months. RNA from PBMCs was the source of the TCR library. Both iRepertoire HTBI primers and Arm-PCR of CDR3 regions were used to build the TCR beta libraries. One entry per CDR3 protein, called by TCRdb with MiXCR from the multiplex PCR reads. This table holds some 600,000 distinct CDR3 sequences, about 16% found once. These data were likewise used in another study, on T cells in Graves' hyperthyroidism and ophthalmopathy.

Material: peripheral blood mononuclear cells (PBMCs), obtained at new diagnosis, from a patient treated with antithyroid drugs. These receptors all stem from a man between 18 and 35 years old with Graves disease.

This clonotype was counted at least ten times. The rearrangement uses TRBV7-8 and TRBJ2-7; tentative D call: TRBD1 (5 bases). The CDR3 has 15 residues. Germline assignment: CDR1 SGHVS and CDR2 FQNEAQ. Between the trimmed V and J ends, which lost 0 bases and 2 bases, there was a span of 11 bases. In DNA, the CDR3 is TGTGCCAGCAGCTTAGCGAGGACAAAGACCTACGAGCAGTACTTC. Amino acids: CASSLARTKTYEQYF.

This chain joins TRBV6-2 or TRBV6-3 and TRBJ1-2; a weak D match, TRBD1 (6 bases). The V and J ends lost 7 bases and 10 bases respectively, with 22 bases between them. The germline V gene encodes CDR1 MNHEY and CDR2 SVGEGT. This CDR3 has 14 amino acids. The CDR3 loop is CASTMEWTDRDYTF. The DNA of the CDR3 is TGTGCCAGCACCATGGAATGGACAGACCGGGACTACACCTTC.

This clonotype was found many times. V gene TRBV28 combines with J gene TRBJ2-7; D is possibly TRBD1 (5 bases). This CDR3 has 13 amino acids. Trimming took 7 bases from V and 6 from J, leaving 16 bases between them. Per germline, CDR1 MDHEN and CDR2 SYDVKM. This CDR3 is CASIAGGAREQYF. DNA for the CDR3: TGTGCCAGCATCGCCGGTGGGGCTCGCGAGCAGTACTTC.

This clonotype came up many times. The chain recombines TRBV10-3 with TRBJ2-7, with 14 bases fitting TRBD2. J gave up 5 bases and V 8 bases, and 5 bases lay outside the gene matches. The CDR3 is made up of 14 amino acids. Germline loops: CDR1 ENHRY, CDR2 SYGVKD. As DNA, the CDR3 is TGTGCCATCGGGACTAGCGGGAGTTTCGACGAGCAGTACTTC. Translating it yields CAIGTSGSFDEQYF.

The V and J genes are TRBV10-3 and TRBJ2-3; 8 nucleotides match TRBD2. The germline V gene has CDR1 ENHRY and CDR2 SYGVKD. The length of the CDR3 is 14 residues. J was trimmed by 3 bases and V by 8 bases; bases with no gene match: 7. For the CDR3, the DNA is TGTGCCATCCGCGACGGGACTAGTACAGATACGCAGTATTTT. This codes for CAIRDGTSTDTQYF.

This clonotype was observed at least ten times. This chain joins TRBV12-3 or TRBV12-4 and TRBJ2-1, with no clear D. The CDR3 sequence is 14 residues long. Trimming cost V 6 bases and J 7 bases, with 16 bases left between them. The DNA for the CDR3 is TGTGCCAGCAGCCACTCTAGGTTGTTGAATGAGCAGTTCTTC. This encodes CASSHSRLLNEQFF.

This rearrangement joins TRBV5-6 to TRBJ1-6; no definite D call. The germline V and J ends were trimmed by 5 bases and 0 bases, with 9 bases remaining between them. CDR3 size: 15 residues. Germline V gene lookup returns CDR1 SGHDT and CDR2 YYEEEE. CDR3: CASSWWSSYNSPLHF. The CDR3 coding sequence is TGTGCCAGCAGTTGGTGGAGCTCCTATAATTCACCCCTCCACTTT.

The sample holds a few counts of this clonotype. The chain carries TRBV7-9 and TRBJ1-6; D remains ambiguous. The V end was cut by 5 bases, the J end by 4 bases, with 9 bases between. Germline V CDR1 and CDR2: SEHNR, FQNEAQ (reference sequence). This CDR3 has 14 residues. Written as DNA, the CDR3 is TGTGCCAGCAGCCTGACGGAGTATAATTCACCCCTCCACTTT. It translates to CASSLTEYNSPLHF.

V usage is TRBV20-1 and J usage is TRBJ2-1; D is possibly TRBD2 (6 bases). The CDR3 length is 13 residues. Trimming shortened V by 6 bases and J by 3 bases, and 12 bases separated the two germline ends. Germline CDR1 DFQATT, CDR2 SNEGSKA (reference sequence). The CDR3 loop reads CSANRLDYNEQFF. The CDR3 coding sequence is TGCAGTGCCAACCGACTAGACTACAATGAGCAGTTCTTC.

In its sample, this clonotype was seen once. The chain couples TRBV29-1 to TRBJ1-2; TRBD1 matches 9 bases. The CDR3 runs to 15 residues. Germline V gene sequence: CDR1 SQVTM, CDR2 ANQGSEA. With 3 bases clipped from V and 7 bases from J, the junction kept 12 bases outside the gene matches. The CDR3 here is CSVEGGTGTWLGYTF. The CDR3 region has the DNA TGCAGCGTTGAGGGGGGGACAGGGACGTGGCTTGGCTACACCTTC.

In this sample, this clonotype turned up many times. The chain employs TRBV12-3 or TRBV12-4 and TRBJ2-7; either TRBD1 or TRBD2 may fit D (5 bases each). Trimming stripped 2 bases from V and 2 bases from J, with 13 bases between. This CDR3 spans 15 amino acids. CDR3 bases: TGTGCCAGCAGTTTAACCGGGACGGGGACCTACGAGCAGTACTTC. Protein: CASSLTGTGTYEQYF.

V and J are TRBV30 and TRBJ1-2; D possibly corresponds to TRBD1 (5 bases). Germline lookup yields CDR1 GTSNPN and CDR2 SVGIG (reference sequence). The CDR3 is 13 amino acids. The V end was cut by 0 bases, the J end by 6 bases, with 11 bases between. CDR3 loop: CAWSVTGWDGYTF. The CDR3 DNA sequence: TGTGCCTGGAGTGTAACAGGATGGGATGGCTACACCTTC.

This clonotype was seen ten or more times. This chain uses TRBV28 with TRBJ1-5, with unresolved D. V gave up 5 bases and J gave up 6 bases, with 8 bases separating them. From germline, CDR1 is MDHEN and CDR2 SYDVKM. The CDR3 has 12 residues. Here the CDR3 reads CASSITGQPQHF. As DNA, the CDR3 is TGTGCCAGCAGTATTACCGGTCAGCCCCAGCATTTT.

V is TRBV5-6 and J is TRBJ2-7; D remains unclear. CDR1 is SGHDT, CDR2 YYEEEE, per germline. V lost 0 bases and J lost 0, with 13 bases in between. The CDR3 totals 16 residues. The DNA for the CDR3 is TGTGCCAGCAGCTTGGGGATGCGAAAAAGCTCCTACGAGCAGTACTTC. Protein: CASSLGMRKSSYEQYF.

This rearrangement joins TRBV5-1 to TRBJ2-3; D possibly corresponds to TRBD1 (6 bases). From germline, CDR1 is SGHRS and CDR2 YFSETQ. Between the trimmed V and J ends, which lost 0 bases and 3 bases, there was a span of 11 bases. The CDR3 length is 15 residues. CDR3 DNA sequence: TGCGCCAGCAGCTTGGAGGGACATTTAACAGATACGCAGTATTTT. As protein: CASSLEGHLTDTQYF.

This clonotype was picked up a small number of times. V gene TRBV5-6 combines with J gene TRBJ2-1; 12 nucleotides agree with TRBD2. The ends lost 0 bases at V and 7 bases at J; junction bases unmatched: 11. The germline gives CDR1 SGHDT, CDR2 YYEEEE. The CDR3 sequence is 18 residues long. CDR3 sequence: CASSLVLAGGPGRNEQFF. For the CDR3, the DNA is TGTGCCAGCAGCTTGGTTCTAGCGGGAGGGCCCGGGCGAAATGAGCAGTTCTTC.

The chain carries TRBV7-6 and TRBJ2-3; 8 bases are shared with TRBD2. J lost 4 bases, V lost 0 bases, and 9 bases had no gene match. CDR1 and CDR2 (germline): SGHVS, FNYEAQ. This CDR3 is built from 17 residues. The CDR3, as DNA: TGTGCCAGCAGCTTAGCGAATCCGGGAGGGTGGGCAGATACGCAGTATTTT. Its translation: CASSLANPGGWADTQYF.

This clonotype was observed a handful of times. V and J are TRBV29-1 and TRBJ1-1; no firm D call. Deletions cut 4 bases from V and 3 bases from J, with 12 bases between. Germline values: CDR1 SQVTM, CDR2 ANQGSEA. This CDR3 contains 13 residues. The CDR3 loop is CSVVAQADTEAFF. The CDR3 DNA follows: TGCAGCGTTGTTGCGCAGGCGGACACTGAAGCTTTCTTT.

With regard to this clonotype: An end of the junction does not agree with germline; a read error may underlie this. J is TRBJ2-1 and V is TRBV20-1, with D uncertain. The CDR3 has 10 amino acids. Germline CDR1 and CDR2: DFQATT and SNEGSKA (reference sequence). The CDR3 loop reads CSAVGNEQLF. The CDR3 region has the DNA TGCAGTGCCGTAGGTAATGAGCAGCTCTTC.

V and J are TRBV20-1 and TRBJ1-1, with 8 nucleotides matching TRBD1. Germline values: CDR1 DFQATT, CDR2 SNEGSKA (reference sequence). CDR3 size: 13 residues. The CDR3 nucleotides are TGCAGAGGTCAGGGGGCCTATGGCACTGAAGCTTTCTTT. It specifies CRGQGAYGTEAFF.

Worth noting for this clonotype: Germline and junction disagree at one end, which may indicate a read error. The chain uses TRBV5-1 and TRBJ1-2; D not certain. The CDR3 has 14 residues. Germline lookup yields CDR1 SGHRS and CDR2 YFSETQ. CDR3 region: CASSLDVGNSGYTF. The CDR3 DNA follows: TGTGCCAGCAGCTTAGATGTCGGCAACTCTGGCTACACCTTC.

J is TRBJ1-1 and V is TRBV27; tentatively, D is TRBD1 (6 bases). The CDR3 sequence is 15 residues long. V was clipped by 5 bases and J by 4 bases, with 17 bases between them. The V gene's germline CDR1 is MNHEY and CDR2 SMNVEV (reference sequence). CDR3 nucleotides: TGTGCCAGCAGTATCAACCCCGGGGGCGGCACTGAAGCTTTCTTT. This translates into CASSINPGGGTEAFF.

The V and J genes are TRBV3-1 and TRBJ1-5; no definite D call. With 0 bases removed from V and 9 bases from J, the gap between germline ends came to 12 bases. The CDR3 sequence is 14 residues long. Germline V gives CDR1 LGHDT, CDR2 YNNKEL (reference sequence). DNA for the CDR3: TGTGCCAGCAGCCAAGACATCGGTGCGCGGCCCCAGCATTTT. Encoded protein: CASSQDIGARPQHF.

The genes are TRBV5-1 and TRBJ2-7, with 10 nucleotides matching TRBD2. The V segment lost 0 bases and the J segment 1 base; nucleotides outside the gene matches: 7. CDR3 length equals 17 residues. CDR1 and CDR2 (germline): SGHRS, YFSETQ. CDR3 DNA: TGCGCCAGCAGCTTGGAACCCCTAGCGGGGGCTTCCTACGAGCAGTACTTC. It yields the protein CASSLEPLAGASYEQYF. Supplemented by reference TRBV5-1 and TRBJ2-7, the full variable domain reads KAGVTQTPRYLIKTRGQQVTLSCSPISGHRSVSWYQQTPGQGLQFLFEYFSETQRNKGNFPGRFSGRQFSNSRSEMNVSTLELGDSALYLCASSLEPLAGASYEQYFGPGTRLTVT.

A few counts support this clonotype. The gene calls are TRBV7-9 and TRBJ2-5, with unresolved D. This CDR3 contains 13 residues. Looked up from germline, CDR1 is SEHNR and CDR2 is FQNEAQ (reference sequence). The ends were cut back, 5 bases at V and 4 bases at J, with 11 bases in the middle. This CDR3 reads CASSPWSSETQYF. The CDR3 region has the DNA TGTGCCAGCAGCCCGTGGTCCTCAGAGACCCAGTACTTC.

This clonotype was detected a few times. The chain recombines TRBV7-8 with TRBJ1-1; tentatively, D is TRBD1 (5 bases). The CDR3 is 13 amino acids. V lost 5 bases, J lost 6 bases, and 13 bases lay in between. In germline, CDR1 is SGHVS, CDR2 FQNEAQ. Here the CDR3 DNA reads TGTGCCAGCAGCCCACAGGTACGGGCTGAAGCTTTCTTT. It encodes CASSPQVRAEAFF.

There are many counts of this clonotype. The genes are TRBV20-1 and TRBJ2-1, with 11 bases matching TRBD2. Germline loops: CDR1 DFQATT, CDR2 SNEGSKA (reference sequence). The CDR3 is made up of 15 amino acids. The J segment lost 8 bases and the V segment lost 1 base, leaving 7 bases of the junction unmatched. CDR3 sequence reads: CSARVSGRAVDEQFF. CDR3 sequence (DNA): TGCAGTGCTAGAGTTAGCGGGAGGGCGGTCGATGAGCAGTTCTTC.

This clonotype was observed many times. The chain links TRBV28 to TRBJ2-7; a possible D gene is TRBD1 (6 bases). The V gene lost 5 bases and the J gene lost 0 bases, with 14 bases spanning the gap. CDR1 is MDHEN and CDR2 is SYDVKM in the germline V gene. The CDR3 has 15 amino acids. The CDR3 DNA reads TGTGCCAGCAGTGGCCACAGGGTGAGCTCCTACGAGCAGTACTTC. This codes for CASSGHRVSSYEQYF.